This passage covers 18 T cell receptor beta chains from one sample sequenced in a study of blood T cell repertoires in COVID-19. TCRdb's copy holds only in-frame clones and misses some; the assay was immunoSEQ multiplex PCR. The sample has approximately 210,000 clones, around nine tenths seen once. The source material was peripheral blood. These receptors were collected from a woman aged 40 to 50 with acute or convalescent COVID-19.

This rearrangement joins TRBV9 to TRBJ2-4, with a possible D match to TRBD2 (5 bases). Trimming left V 0 bases short and J 7 bases short, with 14 bases between. CDR1 and CDR2 (germline): SGDLS, YYNGEE. The CDR3 contains 15 residues. DNA of the CDR3: TGTGCCAGCAGCGTAGACGGAGGCCTTGGTAACATTCAGTACTTC. Encoded protein: CASSVDGGLGNIQYF.

The J gene is TRBJ1-2, the V gene TRBV3-1 (or the pseudogene TRBV3-2); 10 bases are shared with TRBD1. The J segment lost 2 bases and the V segment lost 3 bases, leaving 0 bases of the junction unmatched. The length of the CDR3 is 14 residues. CDR1 is LGHDT and CDR2 is YNNKEL in the germline V gene (reference sequence). The CDR3 is CASSQGQGNYGYTF. CDR3 nucleotides: TGTGCCAGCAGCCAGGGACAGGGGAACTATGGCTACACCTTC.

J is TRBJ1-4 and V is TRBV3-1 (or the pseudogene TRBV3-2); tentative D call: TRBD1 (5 bases). The V end was cut by 4 bases, the J end by 11 bases, with 17 bases between. The germline V gene encodes CDR1 LGHDT and CDR2 YNNKEL (reference sequence). This CDR3 spans 14 amino acids. CDR3 in amino acids: CASSRQGIGVKLFF. The CDR3 region has the DNA TGTGCCAGCAGCCGCCAGGGAATTGGAGTGAAACTGTTTTTT.

The V call is TRBV2, the J call TRBJ1-6; 7 nucleotides align to TRBD1. Germline values: CDR1 SNHLY, CDR2 FYNNEI. Losses at the gene ends were 6 bases for V and 10 bases for J; bases not matched to a gene: 15. The CDR3 is made up of 16 amino acids. The DNA for the CDR3 is TGTGCCAGCAGCGGAATGATAGGGGGCGCCTACTCACCCCTCCACTTT. Residues: CASSGMIGGAYSPLHF.

This rearrangement joins TRBV6-1 to TRBJ1-2, with D maybe TRBD1 (6 bases). CDR3 length: 15 residues. Trimming took 2 bases from V and 4 from J, leaving 14 bases between them. Per the germline V gene, CDR1 is MNHNS and CDR2 is SASEGT. Written as DNA, the CDR3 is TGTGCCAGCAGTGAACCACAGGGAAGAGGCTATGGCTACACCTTC. Amino acid sequence: CASSEPQGRGYGYTF.

The V call is TRBV2, the J call TRBJ2-7; D perhaps matches TRBD2 (5 bases). Trimming cost V 3 bases and J 4 bases, with 7 bases left between them. CDR3 length: 12 amino acids. Germline V CDR1 and CDR2: SNHLY, FYNNEI. The CDR3 DNA reads as TGTGCCAGCAGTGAGACTATTTACGAGCAGTACGTC. This translates into CASSETIYEQYV.

CDR3 in amino acids: CASLQGTNTEAFF. CDR3 DNA sequence: TGTGCCAGTCTACAGGGTACGAACACTGAAGCTTTCTTT. This chain joins TRBV7-3 and TRBJ1-1, with a weak D call TRBD1 (6 bases). V lost 9 bases to trimming and J lost 1 base, with 12 bases between them. There are 13 residues in the CDR3. Germline assignment: CDR1 SGHTA and CDR2 FQGTGA. Combining the CDR3 with reference TRBV7-3 and TRBJ1-1 gives the whole variable domain GAGVSQTPSNKVTEKGKYVELRCDPISGHTALYWYRQSLGQGPEFLIYFQGTGAADDSGLPNDRFFAVRPEGSVSTLKIQRTERGDSAVYLCASLQGTNTEAFFGQGTRLTVV.

CDR3 in DNA: TGTGCCAGTAGTATTCCCGGGACAGTAGGTGAGCAGTTCTTC. Translation gives CASSIPGTVGEQFF. This chain connects TRBV19 to TRBJ2-1; 7 nucleotides line up with TRBD1. In germline, CDR1 is LNHDA, CDR2 SQIVND (reference sequence). This CDR3 is built from 14 residues. V lost 3 bases and J lost 9; bases outside the gene matches: 8.

The chain recombines TRBV29-1 with TRBJ2-6; 7 positions agree with TRBD1. The germline CDR1 and CDR2 sequences are SQVTM and ANQGSEA. The ends lost 6 bases at V and 1 base at J; junction bases unmatched: 6. The CDR3 totals 15 residues. CDR3 sequence (DNA): TGCAGCGTAGATACAGGGGAGTCTGGGGCCAACGTCCTGACTTTC. It codes for CSVDTGESGANVLTF.

The rearrangement uses TRBV9 and TRBJ2-6, with 10 bases lining up with TRBD1. The V gene end was trimmed by 2 bases and the J gene end by 6 bases; junction bases not matched to a gene: 2. The CDR3 is made up of 15 amino acids. Germline CDR1 SGDLS, CDR2 YYNGEE. CDR3 sequence: CASSVDRGLANVLTF. The DNA for the CDR3 is TGTGCCAGCAGCGTCGACAGGGGGCTGGCCAACGTCCTGACTTTC.

In this sample, this clone turned up once. This rearrangement joins TRBV25-1 to TRBJ2-3; D gene uncertain. This CDR3 region has 14 residues. The ends were cut back, 3 bases at V and 1 base at J, with 8 bases in the middle. In germline, CDR1 is MGHDK, CDR2 SYGVNS. CDR3 DNA sequence: TGTGCCAGCAGTGACCCCGTTGGCACAGATACGCAGTATTTT. Amino acids: CASSDPVGTDTQYF.

V gene TRBV6-5 combines with J gene TRBJ2-2, with D possibly being TRBD2 (5 bases). The CDR3 runs to 16 residues. V was pared by 2 bases and J by 5 bases, with 15 bases between. Germline V gene lookup returns CDR1 MNHEY and CDR2 SVGAGI. The CDR3 DNA follows: TGTGCCAGCAGTTACGCCGAGGGTACCCCGACCGGGGAGCTGTTTTTT. Translated: CASSYAEGTPTGELFF.

V and J are TRBV2 and TRBJ2-2; 9 bases agree with TRBD1. Trimming cost V 5 bases and J 6 bases; bases outside gene matches: 7. The length of the CDR3 is 15 residues. Germline CDR1 reads SNHLY; CDR2 reads FYNNEI. CDR3 coding DNA: TGTGCCAGCAGTTCAGGACAGGGGCTCGCCGGGGAGCTGTTTTTT. This translates into CASSSGQGLAGELFF.

The V call is TRBV5-1, the J call TRBJ1-2; TRBD1 matches 9 bases. This CDR3 has 15 residues. Trimming took 4 bases from V and 6 from J; bases not matched to a gene: 10. Germline loops: CDR1 SGHRS, CDR2 YFSETQ. CDR3 in amino acids: CASSPWTGAPNGYTF. DNA for the CDR3: TGCGCCAGCAGCCCTTGGACAGGGGCTCCTAATGGCTACACCTTC. Looking up the rest from reference TRBV5-1 and TRBJ1-2 gives the full variable domain: KAGVTQTPRYLIKTRGQQVTLSCSPISGHRSVSWYQQTPGQGLQFLFEYFSETQRNKGNFPGRFSGRQFSNSRSEMNVSTLELGDSALYLCASSPWTGAPNGYTFGSGTRLTVV.

The CDR3 reads CASSPPGGGEKLFF. The CDR3 nucleotides read TGTGCCAGCAGTCCGCCGGGGGGGGGTGAAAAACTGTTTTTT. The rearrangement uses TRBV27 and TRBJ1-4, with a possible D match to TRBD1 (5 bases). The germline V gene encodes CDR1 MNHEY and CDR2 SMNVEV (reference sequence). V lost 5 bases and J 7 bases, leaving 14 bases between the germline ends. The CDR3 sequence is 14 residues long.

This chain joins TRBV2 and TRBJ1-2; 8 nucleotides line up with TRBD1. This CDR3 is 14 amino acids long. Germline values: CDR1 SNHLY, CDR2 FYNNEI. V shed 5 bases and J 4 bases; nucleotides not matched to a gene: 6. The CDR3 DNA reads as TGTGCCAGCAGTCTACAGGGGGTTGCCTATGGCTACACCTTC. Amino acids: CASSLQGVAYGYTF.

This clone occurred a few times. The chain carries TRBV7-2 and TRBJ1-2; tentatively, D is TRBD1 (6 bases). Trimming stripped 7 bases from V and 2 bases from J, with 14 bases between. This CDR3 is 14 amino acids long. Germline-derived CDR1 and CDR2 are SGHTA and FQGNSA. DNA for the CDR3: TGTGCCAGCATCACAGGGCGAAGGAACTATGGCTACACCTTC. This translates into CASITGRRNYGYTF.

This chain links TRBV24-1 with TRBJ1-2, with unresolved D. Per the germline V gene, CDR1 is KGHDR and CDR2 is SFDVKD. V was clipped by 3 bases and J by 1 base, with 5 bases between them. The CDR3 covers 13 residues. CDR3 region: CATSDIFNYGYTF. CDR3 nucleotide sequence: TGTGCCACCAGTGATATATTTAACTATGGCTACACCTTC.